This T cell receptor beta chain came from a study of cytomegalovirus exposure and HLA in healthy donors. Findings and limits, study-wide: CMV serostatus was the sole immune exposure information available. When a later analysis compared HLA-associated TCR beta chains with equally common others, the HLA-associated chains turned out to be more clonally expanded and to have lower generation probabilities. What a later analysis showed was that several of the most significant clusters appeared linked to common viral pathogens. Most TCR sequences were seen very rarely across donors, but some public TCRs occurred in many.

Germline V gene sequence: CDR1 SNHLY, CDR2 FYNNEI. With 6 bases clipped from V and 10 bases from J, the junction kept 6 bases outside the gene matches. The CDR3 length is 12 residues. Turning to this clone: Its antigen is not known.

Primers for the PCR totalled 60 Vbeta and 13 Jbeta. Profiled with immunoSEQ multiplex PCR; TCRdb holds only in-frame clones, not every one. The table lists 150,000 to 200,000 clones. Material: PBMCs. The sequence was collected from a young man in good health and CMV-seronegative. J is TRBJ2-3 and V is TRBV2; 8 bases align to TRBD2. The CDR3 sequence: CASRETSEAQYF. In nucleotides, the CDR3 is TGTGCCAGCAGAGAGACTAGCGAGGCGCAGTATTTT.